One sample yielded the 17 T cell receptor beta chains listed below, sequenced in a study of monozygotic twins with inflammatory bowel disease. One entry per CDR3 protein, without DNA, is what TCRdb gives after re-calling the 5' RACE reads. The sample includes some 150,000 distinct CDR3 sequences. Input material: blood. These receptor sequences come from a human donor with ulcerative colitis or Crohn's disease, or a healthy co-twin of an affected twin (not recorded which).

The chain is built from TRBV30 and TRBJ2-3; the TRBD1 assignment by TCRdb is unverifiable without DNA. The CDR3 loop spans 14 amino acids. CDR1 and CDR2 from the germline V gene are GTSNPN and SVGIG (reference sequence). CDR3 sequence reads: CAWSVLGRADTQYF.

CDR3 protein: CAISESQGAGEQYF. The chain has TRBV10-3 and TRBJ2-7; lacking DNA, the TRBD1 call made by TCRdb goes unchecked. CDR3 length: 14 amino acids. CDR1 ENHRY and CDR2 SYGVKD come from the germline V gene.

The rearrangement links TRBV7-3 to TRBJ2-6. The CDR3 has 14 residues. Per the germline V gene, CDR1 is SGHTA and CDR2 is FQGTGA. CDR3 sequence reads: CASSSSDPANVLTF.

The chain joins TRBV19 to TRBJ1-5. Germline CDR1 and CDR2: LNHDA and SQIVND (reference sequence). CDR3 size: 14 residues. CDR3 sequence reads: CASSIAGDREPQHF. Full variable domain (rest looked up from reference TRBV19 and TRBJ1-5): DGGITQSPKYLFRKEGQNVTLSCEQNLNHDAMYWYRQDPGQGLRLIYYSQIVNDFQKGDIAEGYSVSREKKESFPLTVTSAQKNPTAFYLCASSIAGDREPQHFGDGTRLSIL.

The V and J genes are TRBV5-4 and TRBJ1-2; the TRBD1 assignment by TCRdb is unverifiable without DNA. Germline CDR1 is SGHNT and CDR2 is YYREEE (reference sequence). The CDR3 runs 16 residues. The CDR3 sequence is CASSHKQGALSYGYTF.

The chain is built from TRBV11-2 and TRBJ1-6. Germline lookup yields CDR1 SGHAT and CDR2 FQNNGV. The CDR3 length is 13 residues. The CDR3 spells CASSLQINSPLHF.

The chain combines TRBV5-5 with TRBJ1-1; the TCRdb call, TRBD1, lacks DNA for checking. CDR3 length equals 16 residues. Looked up from germline, CDR1 is SGHKS and CDR2 is YYEKEE (reference sequence). CDR3 sequence: CASSLGRGVVFAEAFF.

The V gene is TRBV4-3, the J gene TRBJ2-1; TCRdb calls TRBD2, which cannot be checked without DNA. Germline CDR1 reads LGHNA; CDR2 reads YSLEER. The CDR3 is made up of 16 amino acids. CDR3 in amino acids: CASSQDPSGIYNEQFF.

This chain links TRBV20-1 with TRBJ2-1; TCRdb's D call of TRBD2 is untestable without DNA. The CDR3 is 15 amino acids. CDR1 is DFQATT, CDR2 SNEGSKA, per germline (reference sequence). The CDR3 region is CSARVRLAGVGEQFF.

The chain combines TRBV7-6 with TRBJ2-1; TCRdb's D call of TRBD2 is untestable without DNA. This CDR3 contains 16 residues. Looked up from germline, CDR1 is SGHVS and CDR2 is FNYEAQ. CDR3: CASSREAGGLYNEQFF.

The V gene is TRBV3-1, the J gene TRBJ2-7; TCRdb picks TRBD1, but there is no DNA to check that call. Germline-derived CDR1 and CDR2 are LGHDT and YNNKEL (reference sequence). The CDR3 is 14 residues long. CDR3 amino acids: CASSQDPRDYEQYF.

The rearrangement links TRBV20-1 to TRBJ2-1. CDR3 length: 17 amino acids. CDR1 DFQATT and CDR2 SNEGSKA come from the germline V gene (reference sequence). The CDR3 loop is CSARGPRTRGSNNEQFF.

This chain joins TRBV15 and TRBJ2-3; TCRdb designates TRBD1, a call that cannot be tested without DNA. Germline CDR1 reads LNHNV; CDR2 reads YYDKDF (reference sequence). There are 14 residues in the CDR3. CDR3: CATSPTGAADTQYF.

V is TRBV28 and J is TRBJ2-7; TCRdb's D call, TRBD1, is unchecked because there is no DNA. This CDR3 region has 15 residues. Germline CDR1 and CDR2: MDHEN and SYDVKM. CDR3 loop: CASSFLDRPPYEQYF.

The chain uses TRBV5-1 and TRBJ2-7; TCRdb selects TRBD1, and the lack of DNA leaves this call unchecked. Germline V gene sequence: CDR1 SGHRS, CDR2 YFSETQ. The CDR3 is 14 amino acids. The CDR3: CASSRTTGPYEQYF.

The chain recombines TRBV4-3 with TRBJ2-5; no DNA is available, so the TRBD2 call from TCRdb remains unchecked. Germline CDR1 reads LGHNA; CDR2 reads YSLEER. The CDR3 runs 14 residues. The CDR3: CASSPGLAEETQYF.

V is TRBV7-2 and J is TRBJ1-5; there is no DNA to check the TCRdb D call of TRBD1. CDR1 and CDR2 from the germline V gene are SGHTA and FQGNSA. The CDR3 loop spans 14 amino acids. CDR3 in amino acids: CASSLQGVRQPQHF. The full variable domain, rest sourced from reference TRBV7-2 and TRBJ1-5, is GAGVSQSPSNKVTEKGKDVELRCDPISGHTALYWYRQSLGQGLEFLIYFQGNSAPDKSGLPSDRFSAERTGGSVSTLTIQRTQQEDSAVYLCASSLQGVRQPQHFGDGTRLSIL.